These 19 T cell receptor beta chains originate from one sample sequenced in a study of beta chain features in type 1 diabetes. The whole isolated RNA underwent reverse transcription, so sequencing captured expressed TCRB transcripts. Sequencing used immunoSEQ multiplex PCR; TCRdb keeps in-frame clones, though not all of them. The sample has under 250,000 clones; 13% to 15% are singletons. The sequencing sample was made of naive CD4+ T cells from blood. The receptors come from a woman between 35 and 50 years old in good health.

This clone was detected only a few times. The chain recombines TRBV5-1 with TRBJ1-1; D ambiguous. The CDR3 runs to 14 residues. Between the trimmed V and J ends, which lost 0 bases and 1 base, there was a span of 7 bases. CDR1 and CDR2 from the germline V gene are SGHRS and YFSETQ. The DNA of the CDR3 is TGCGCCAGCAGCTTGGTATCGTCGAACACTGAAGCTTTCTTT. It is translated as CASSLVSSNTEAFF.

The gene calls are TRBV4-1 and TRBJ1-5; TRBD1 matches 7 bases. Germline trimming cut 3 bases from V and 4 bases from J; bases unmatched to any gene: 3. The CDR3 extends over 14 amino acids. The V gene's germline CDR1 is MGHRA and CDR2 YSYEKL. Here the CDR3 DNA reads TGCGCCAGCAGCCAGGCAGGGGGTAATCAGCCCCAGCATTTT. Translation gives CASSQAGGNQPQHF.

The chain joins TRBV10-3 to TRBJ2-5; the match to TRBD2 covers 8 bases. This CDR3 has 15 amino acids. After removal of 6 bases from V and 3 bases from J, the junction contained 9 bases not matched to a gene. The V gene's germline CDR1 is ENHRY and CDR2 SYGVKD. The CDR3 bases are TGTGCCATCAGCACAGCGGGGGCCGGGGAAGAGACCCAGTACTTC. Translation: CAISTAGAGEETQYF.

The chain combines TRBV7-2 with TRBJ1-4; TRBD1 matches at 8 bases. CDR3 length equals 13 residues. Per the germline V gene, CDR1 is SGHTA and CDR2 is FQGNSA. The V segment lost 6 bases and the J segment 8 bases; nucleotides outside the gene matches: 5. The CDR3 here is CASRLTGEEKLFF. CDR3 nucleotide sequence: TGTGCCAGCAGACTGACAGGGGAGGAAAAACTGTTTTTT.

The chain links TRBV4-1 to TRBJ2-2; 7 positions agree with TRBD1. Germline-derived CDR1 and CDR2 are MGHRA and YSYEKL. V trimming: 2 bases; J trimming: 11 bases; junction bases outside the gene matches: 8. This CDR3 has 14 amino acids. The CDR3 bases are TGCGCCAGCAGCCAACCACGACAGGGCCGTGAGCTGTTTTTT. This gives the protein CASSQPRQGRELFF.

The gene calls are TRBV4-1 and TRBJ2-1, with TRBD1 matching over 7 bases. Germline-derived CDR1 and CDR2 are MGHRA and YSYEKL. V shed 4 bases, J shed 0 bases, and the junction held 6 bases outside the gene matches. CDR3 length: 16 amino acids. The CDR3 is CASSRQGQSSYNEQFF. For the CDR3, the DNA is TGCGCCAGCAGCCGACAGGGTCAGAGCTCCTACAATGAGCAGTTCTTC.

J is TRBJ1-3 and V is TRBV5-1; D is possibly TRBD1 (5 bases). V was pared by 7 bases and J by 0 bases, with 11 bases between. The CDR3 consists of 14 residues. In germline, CDR1 is SGHRS, CDR2 YFSETQ. CDR3 region: CASGGGDSGNTIYF. The CDR3 DNA reads as TGCGCCAGCGGGGGGGGAGACTCTGGAAACACCATATATTTT.

The V call is TRBV2, the J call TRBJ1-2; 9 nucleotides agree with TRBD1. V dropped 4 bases and J dropped 5; count of bases not matched to a gene: 5. CDR3 size: 14 residues. Germline assignment: CDR1 SNHLY and CDR2 FYNNEI. CDR3 bases: TGTGCCAGCAGTGGTGAGGGACAGGGATATGGCTACACCTTC. It specifies CASSGEGQGYGYTF.

This clone was seen only a few times. V usage is TRBV5-4 and J usage is TRBJ2-1; perhaps TRBD2 as D (6 bases). The germline CDR1 and CDR2 sequences are SGHNT and YYREEE (reference sequence). The CDR3 has 13 residues. Trimming removed 3 bases at V and 7 bases at J, with 11 bases between. The CDR3 DNA reads as TGTGCCAGCAGCTCCGGGACTTCTAATGAGCAGTTCTTC. Protein sequence: CASSSGTSNEQFF.

Notes on this clone: A read error may account for a junction end that differs from germline. This chain uses TRBV5-1 with TRBJ2-4; no definite D call. CDR1 and CDR2 from the germline V gene are SGHRS and YFSETQ. This CDR3 contains 15 residues. CDR3 sequence reads: CASSLAGGSKNVQYF. CDR3 sequence (DNA): TGCGCCAGCAGCTTGGCGGGTGGATCCAAAAACGTTCAGTACTTC.

This clone was counted a few times. The chain recombines TRBV4-3 with TRBJ1-2, with 7 bases aligning to TRBD1. This CDR3 region has 15 residues. V trimming: 1 base; J trimming: 0 bases; junction bases outside the gene matches: 2. CDR1 is LGHNA, CDR2 YSLEER, per germline. The CDR3 sequence: CASSQGQGANYGYTF. In DNA form, the CDR3 reads TGCGCCAGCAGCCAAGGGCAGGGGGCTAACTATGGCTACACCTTC.

The rearrangement joins TRBV18 to TRBJ2-2; possible D gene TRBD2, 5 bases. V dropped 1 base and J dropped 1 base, with 10 bases sitting between them. The CDR3 spans 16 residues. Germline CDR1 KGHSH, CDR2 LQKENI. The CDR3 nucleotides read TGTGCCAGCTCACCACAGGAGGCCGGGAACACCGGGGAGCTGTTTTTT. It is translated as CASSPQEAGNTGELFF.

This clone appeared a few times. The chain links TRBV18 to TRBJ2-4; 12 bases line up with TRBD2. Losses at the gene ends were 3 bases for V and 5 bases for J; bases not matched to a gene: 2. This CDR3 region has 15 residues. Per germline, CDR1 KGHSH and CDR2 LQKENI. This CDR3 is CASSPRLAGENIQYF. CDR3 nucleotides: TGTGCCAGCTCACCTCGACTAGCGGGGGAAAACATTCAGTACTTC.

V is TRBV5-6 and J is TRBJ1-2; the match to TRBD1 covers 9 bases. The V gene end was trimmed by 1 base and the J gene end by 3 bases; junction bases not matched to a gene: 7. Germline V CDR1 and CDR2: SGHDT, YYEEEE. This CDR3 has 16 residues. CDR3 sequence reads: CASSLYGDRVDYGYTF. The CDR3 coding sequence is TGTGCCAGCAGCTTGTATGGGGACAGGGTGGACTATGGCTACACCTTC.

V and J are TRBV27 and TRBJ1-4; TRBD1 might be the D (5 bases). The CDR3 sequence is 13 residues long. With 10 bases removed from V and 5 bases from J, the gap between germline ends came to 14 bases. Germline CDR1 MNHEY, CDR2 SMNVEV (reference sequence). CDR3 nucleotides: TGTGCCACCGCGACAGTAGGAAATGAAAAACTGTTTTTT. Protein product: CATATVGNEKLFF.

This clone came up a few times. V is TRBV19 and J is TRBJ1-2, with no clear D. Trimming shortened V by 10 bases and J by 0 bases, and 9 bases separated the two germline ends. The length of the CDR3 is 12 residues. Germline-derived CDR1 and CDR2 are LNHDA and SQIVND (reference sequence). The CDR3 nucleotides read TGTGCCACCCAGGCTGCTAACTATGGCTACACCTTC. Protein: CATQAANYGYTF.

The genes are TRBV10-3 and TRBJ1-5; TRBD1 aligns across 7 bases. Germline V CDR1 and CDR2: ENHRY, SYGVKD. Germline trimming cut 4 bases from V and 7 bases from J; bases unmatched to any gene: 4. The CDR3 covers 13 residues. CDR3 residues: CAISVQGQQPQHF. The DNA for the CDR3 is TGTGCCATCAGTGTACAGGGGCAGCAGCCCCAGCATTTT.

The sample holds a few counts of this clone. This CDR3 reads CASSPTGVSYGYTF. The DNA of the CDR3 is TGTGCCAGTAGCCCGACGGGGGTTTCCTATGGCTACACCTTC. The V call is TRBV19, the J call TRBJ1-2, with D possibly matching TRBD1 (5 bases). The length of the CDR3 is 14 residues. Germline CDR1 LNHDA, CDR2 SQIVND (reference sequence). Trimming stripped 6 bases from V and 4 bases from J, with 15 bases between.

The chain uses TRBV6-5 and TRBJ2-5; 8 nucleotides align to TRBD2. The V and J ends lost 6 bases and 4 bases, in that order; junction bases with no gene match: 10. Germline CDR1 reads MNHEY; CDR2 reads SVGAGI. This CDR3 is built from 15 residues. CDR3 amino acids: CASRTGGAKRETQYF. The CDR3 nucleotides are TGTGCCAGCAGAACCGGGGGGGCCAAGAGAGAGACCCAGTACTTC.